This TCR beta chain is drawn from a study of T cell changes during pregnancy in multiple sclerosis. Germline V gives CDR1 LGHNA, CDR2 YSLEER. V shed 5 bases and J shed 3 bases, with 19 bases lying between them. The length of the CDR3 is 16 residues. Assay used: immunoSEQ multiplex PCR; TCRdb lists only in-frame clones, some missing. The table shows about 97,000 clones, with 90% occurring only once. V gene TRBV4-3 combines with J gene TRBJ1-1; the D gene is possibly TRBD1 (5 bases). Here the sequenced sample was peripheral blood, taken in the second trimester of pregnancy. The clonotype comes from a female donor in good health, enrolled as a control in a pregnancy study. The DNA of the CDR3 is TGCGCCAGCAGCACTCCCCGGGCGACGGGGGACACTGAAGCTTTCTTT. Protein: CASSTPRATGDTEAFF.